This TCR beta chain is from a study of radiation and T cells in renal cell carcinoma. General observations from the study: From baseline, blood top tumor clonotypes peaked at 2 weeks post-radiation.

Turning to this clone: Its specificity is not known.

V was shortened by 7 bases and J by 7 bases, with 14 bases between the two germline ends. This CDR3 is 14 amino acids long. In germline, CDR1 is MNHEY, CDR2 SVGAGI. The time point denotes: baseline pretreatment blood. Treatment in this sample: 15 Gy SBRT to primary tumor, nephrectomy 4 weeks later. Measured with immunoSEQ multiplex PCR; TCRdb has only the in-frame clones, and not every one. The sample has 110,000 to 150,000 clones, more than 70% seen once; the top ten hold 12%. The V and J genes are TRBV6-5 and TRBJ1-6; D is undetermined. This sample comprised blood, obtained from a patient whose treatment included radiotherapy and nephrectomy. The receptor's source is a woman aged 50 to 65 with renal cell carcinoma. CDR3 loop: CASTRAGLNSPLHF. CDR3 sequence (DNA): TGTGCCAGCACCCGGGCGGGCCTGAATTCACCCCTCCACTTT.